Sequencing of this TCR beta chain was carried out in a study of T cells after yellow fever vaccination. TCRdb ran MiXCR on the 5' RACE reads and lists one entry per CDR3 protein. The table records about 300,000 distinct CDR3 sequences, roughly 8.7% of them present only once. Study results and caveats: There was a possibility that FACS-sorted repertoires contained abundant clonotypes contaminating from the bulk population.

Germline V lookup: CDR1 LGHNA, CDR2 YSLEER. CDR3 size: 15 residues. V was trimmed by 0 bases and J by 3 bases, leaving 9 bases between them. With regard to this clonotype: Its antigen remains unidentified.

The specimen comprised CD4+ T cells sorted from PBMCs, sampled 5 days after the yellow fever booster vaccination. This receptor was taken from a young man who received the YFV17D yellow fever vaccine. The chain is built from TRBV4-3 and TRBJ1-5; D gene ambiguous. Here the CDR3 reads CASSQDGLLNQPQHF. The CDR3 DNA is TGCGCCAGCAGCCAAGATGGGCTACTCAATCAGCCCCAGCATTTT.